The present T cell receptor beta chain was sequenced within a study of CD8+ T cells in alopecia areata. Sequencing templates came from extracted RNA that was reverse transcribed into cDNA. The repertoire was sequenced with immunoSEQ multiplex PCR; TCRdb's copy has only in-frame clones and lacks some. This sample has 200,000 to 250,000 clones, with about 58% found just once. This CDR3 is 15 amino acids long. The germline V gene encodes CDR1 MNHEY and CDR2 SVGAGI. V was clipped by 0 bases and J by 4 bases, with 13 bases between them. Treatment defined: oral pan-JAK inhibitor, 5-10 mg twice daily. This material consisted of CD4+ T cells sorted from blood, taken at week 4, from a patient treated with tofacitinib. V usage is TRBV6-5 and J usage is TRBJ2-7; maybe TRBD2 (6 bases). The TCR was taken from a human donor with alopecia areata. The CDR3 coding sequence is TGTGCCAGCAGTTACTCAGGCGCGGGAAGGTACGAGCAGTACTTC. Its protein product is CASSYSGAGRYEQYF.